Following are 5 T cell receptor beta chains from one sample sequenced in a study of technical replicates of blood from a handful of donors. Sequencing was performed with immunoSEQ multiplex PCR; in TCRdb, only in-frame clones are kept and a portion is missing. The table has about 79,000 clones, roughly 92% seen once. What was sequenced was T cells isolated from PBMCs. These receptors originate from a human donor in good health.

The chain recombines TRBV29-1 with TRBJ2-5, with D unclear. The J call may be wrong; the DNA end is better matched by TRBJ2-7. The CDR3 sequence is 12 residues long. Germline-derived CDR1 and CDR2 are SQVTM and ANQGSEA. Here the CDR3 reads CSVETFGDEQYF. The CDR3 DNA reads TGCAGCGTTGAGACTTTCGGCGACGAGCAGTACTTC.

The V and J genes are TRBV7-9 and TRBJ1-5, with 7 bases aligning to TRBD1. This CDR3 is 15 amino acids long. V was pared by 4 bases and J by 0 bases, with 3 bases of the junction left unmatched. Germline V gene lookup returns CDR1 SEHNR and CDR2 FQNEAQ (reference sequence). CDR3 DNA: TGTGCCAGCAGCTCGGGACAGTATAGCAATCAGCCCCAGCATTTT. Amino acid sequence: CASSSGQYSNQPQHF.

The chain employs TRBV6-4 and TRBJ2-1; D possibly corresponds to TRBD1 (7 bases). This CDR3 contains 14 residues. The germline gives CDR1 MRHNA, CDR2 SNTAGT. Trimming stripped 6 bases from V and 6 bases from J, with 15 bases between. CDR3 region: CASSETGTSNEQFF. CDR3 nucleotides: TGTGCCAGCAGCGAGACAGGGACTTCCAATGAGCAGTTCTTC.

CDR3 bases: TGTGCCAGTAGTATTGACAGATACACCGGGGAGCTGTTTTTT. It translates to CASSIDRYTGELFF. The chain is built from TRBV19 and TRBJ2-2, with D perhaps TRBD1 (5 bases). This CDR3 is built from 14 residues. V lost 3 bases and J 3 bases, leaving 8 bases between the germline ends. The germline V gene encodes CDR1 LNHDA and CDR2 SQIVND (reference sequence).

The rearrangement joins TRBV15 to TRBJ2-2, with TRBD2 as a possible D gene (6 bases). V lost 5 bases and J 1 base, leaving 14 bases between the germline ends. Germline V gene sequence: CDR1 LNHNV, CDR2 YYDKDF (reference sequence). The CDR3 has 16 residues. CDR3 in amino acids: CATSYRLVQNTGELFF. The CDR3 coding sequence is TGTGCCACCAGCTACCGACTAGTACAGAACACCGGGGAGCTGTTTTTT.